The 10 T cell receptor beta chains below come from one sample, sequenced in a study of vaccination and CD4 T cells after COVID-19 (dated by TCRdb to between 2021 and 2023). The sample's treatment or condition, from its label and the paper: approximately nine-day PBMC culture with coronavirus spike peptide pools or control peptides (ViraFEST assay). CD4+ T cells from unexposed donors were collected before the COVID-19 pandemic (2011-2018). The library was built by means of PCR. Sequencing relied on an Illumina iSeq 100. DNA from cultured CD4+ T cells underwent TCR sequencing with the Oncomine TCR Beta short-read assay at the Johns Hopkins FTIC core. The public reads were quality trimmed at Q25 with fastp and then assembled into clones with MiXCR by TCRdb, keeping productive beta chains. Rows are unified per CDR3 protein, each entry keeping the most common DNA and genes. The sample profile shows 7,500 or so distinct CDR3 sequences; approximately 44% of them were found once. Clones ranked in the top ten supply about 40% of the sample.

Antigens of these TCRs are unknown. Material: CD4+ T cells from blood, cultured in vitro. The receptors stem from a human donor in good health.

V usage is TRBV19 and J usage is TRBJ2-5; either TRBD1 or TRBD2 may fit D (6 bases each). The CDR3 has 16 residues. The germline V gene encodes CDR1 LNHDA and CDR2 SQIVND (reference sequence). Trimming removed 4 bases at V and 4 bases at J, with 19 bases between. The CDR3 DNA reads TGTGCCAGTAGTACCGTGGGGGGCAGCGGAGGAGAGACCCAGTACTTC. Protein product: CASSTVGGSGGETQYF.

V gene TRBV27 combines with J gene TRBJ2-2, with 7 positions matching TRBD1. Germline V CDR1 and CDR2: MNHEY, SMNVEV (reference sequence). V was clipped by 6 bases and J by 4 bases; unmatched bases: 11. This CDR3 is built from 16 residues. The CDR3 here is CASRVTGQVSTGELFF. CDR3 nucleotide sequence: TGTGCCAGCAGAGTCACCGGACAGGTTTCCACCGGGGAGCTGTTTTTT.

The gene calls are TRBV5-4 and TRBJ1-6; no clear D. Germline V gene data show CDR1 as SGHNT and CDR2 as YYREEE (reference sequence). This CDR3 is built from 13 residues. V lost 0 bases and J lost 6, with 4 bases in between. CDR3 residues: CASSLGVNSPLHF. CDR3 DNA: TGTGCCAGCAGCTTGGGAGTTAATTCACCCCTCCACTTT.

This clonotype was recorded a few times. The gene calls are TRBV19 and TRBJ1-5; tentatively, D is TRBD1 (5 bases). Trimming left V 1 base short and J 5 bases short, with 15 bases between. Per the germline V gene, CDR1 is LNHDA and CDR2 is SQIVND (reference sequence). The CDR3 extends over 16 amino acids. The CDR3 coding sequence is TGTGCCAGTAGTATAGGGCCGGGGGTTTGGGATCAGCCCCAGCATTTT. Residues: CASSIGPGVWDQPQHF.

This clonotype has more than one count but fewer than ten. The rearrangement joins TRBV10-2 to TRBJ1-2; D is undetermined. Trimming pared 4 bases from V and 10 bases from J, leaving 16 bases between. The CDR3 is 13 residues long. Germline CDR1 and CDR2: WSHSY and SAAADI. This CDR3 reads CASSADLSSIYTF. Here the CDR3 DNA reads TGCGCCAGCAGTGCTGACCTTTCAAGCATCTACACCTTC.

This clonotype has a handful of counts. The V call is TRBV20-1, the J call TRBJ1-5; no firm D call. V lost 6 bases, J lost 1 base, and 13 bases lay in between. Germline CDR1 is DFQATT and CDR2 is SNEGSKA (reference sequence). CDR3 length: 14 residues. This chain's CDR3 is CSARSSSSNQPQHF. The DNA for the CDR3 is TGCAGTGCCCGCTCCTCCAGCAGCAATCAGCCCCAGCATTTT.

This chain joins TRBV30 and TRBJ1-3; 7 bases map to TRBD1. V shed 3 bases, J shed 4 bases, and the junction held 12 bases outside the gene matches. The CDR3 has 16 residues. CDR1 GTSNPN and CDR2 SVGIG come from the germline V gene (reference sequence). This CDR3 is CAWSARGLLGGNTIYF. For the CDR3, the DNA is TGTGCCTGGAGCGCTAGGGGGCTCTTAGGGGGAAACACCATATATTTT.

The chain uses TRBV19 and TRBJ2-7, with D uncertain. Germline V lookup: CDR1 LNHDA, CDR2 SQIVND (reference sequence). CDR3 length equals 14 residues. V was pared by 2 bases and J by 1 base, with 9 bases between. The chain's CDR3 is CASSIMGPSYEQYF. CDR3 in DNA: TGTGCCAGTAGTATAATGGGCCCTTCCTACGAGCAGTACTTC.

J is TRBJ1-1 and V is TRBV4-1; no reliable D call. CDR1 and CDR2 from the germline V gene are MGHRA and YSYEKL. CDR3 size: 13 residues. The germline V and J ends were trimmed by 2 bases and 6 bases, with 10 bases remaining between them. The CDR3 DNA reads TGCGCCAGCAGCCAAACCGGGTTGGCTGAAGCTTTCTTT. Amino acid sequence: CASSQTGLAEAFF.

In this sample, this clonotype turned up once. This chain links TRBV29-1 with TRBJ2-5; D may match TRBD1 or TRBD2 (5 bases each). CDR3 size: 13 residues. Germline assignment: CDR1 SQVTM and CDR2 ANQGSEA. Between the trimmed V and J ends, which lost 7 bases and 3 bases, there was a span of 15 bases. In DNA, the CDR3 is TGCAGCGGCACAGGACTGAAGAAAGAGACCCAGTACTTC. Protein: CSGTGLKKETQYF.